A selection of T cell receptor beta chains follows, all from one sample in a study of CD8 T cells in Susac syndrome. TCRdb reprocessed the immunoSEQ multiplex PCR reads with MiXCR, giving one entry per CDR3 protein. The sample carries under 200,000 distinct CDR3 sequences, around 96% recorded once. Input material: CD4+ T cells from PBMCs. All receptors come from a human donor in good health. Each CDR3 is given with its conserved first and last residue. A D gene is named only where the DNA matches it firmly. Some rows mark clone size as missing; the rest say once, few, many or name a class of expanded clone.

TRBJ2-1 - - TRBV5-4 TGTGCCAGCAGCAGCGACCGGCTTCATGAGCAGTTCTTC CASSSDRLHEQFF
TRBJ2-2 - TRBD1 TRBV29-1 TGCAGCGTCCAGACAGGGGTCGCGAACACCGGGGAGCTGTTTTTT CSVQTGVANTGELFF
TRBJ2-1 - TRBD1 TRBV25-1 TGTGCCAGCAGTGATCCGGGACAGGGCGACAATGAGCAGTTCTTC CASSDPGQGDNEQFF
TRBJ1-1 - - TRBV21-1 TGTGCCAGCAGCGGGATTACTATGACAGCTGAAGCTTTCTTT CASSGITMTAEAFF
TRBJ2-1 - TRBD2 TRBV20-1 TGCAGTGCTAGACGGGGGGGTTTGGGAAATGAGCAGTTCTTC CSARRGGLGNEQFF
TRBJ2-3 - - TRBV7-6 TGTGCCAGCAGCCCGACGAACAGGGCAGATACGCAGTATTTT CASSPTNRADTQYF
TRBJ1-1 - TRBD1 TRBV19 TGTGCCAGTCTACAGGGGGCGGGCACTGAAGCTTTCTTT CASLQGAGTEAFF
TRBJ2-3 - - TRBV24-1 TGTGCCACCAGTGACGTTAAGGGAACGAATACGCAGTATTTT CATSDVKGTNTQYF
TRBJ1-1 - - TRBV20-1 TGCAGTGCTCGCCGCCTCGAGAACACTGAAGCTTTCTTT CSARRLENTEAFF
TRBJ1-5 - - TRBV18 TGTGCCAGCTCACCAGGGTTTGGCAATCAGCCCCAGCATTTT CASSPGFGNQPQHF
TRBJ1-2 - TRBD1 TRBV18 TGTGCCAGCTCACGTGGGACAGGGGATGGCTACACCTTC CASSRGTGDGYTF
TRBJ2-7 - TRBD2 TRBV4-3 TGCGCCAGCAGCCAGACGACGGGGAGGACTAGTATCCACGAGCAGTACTTC CASSQTTGRTSIHEQYF
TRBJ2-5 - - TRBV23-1 TGCGCCAGCAGACCCATGCAGGAGCTAGAGACCCAGTACTTC CASRPMQELETQYF
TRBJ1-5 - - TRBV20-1 TGCAGTGCCTCCTCTTCGGGTCGCAATCAGCCCCAGCATTTT CSASSSGRNQPQHF
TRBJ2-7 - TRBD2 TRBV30 TGTGCCTGGGGGACTAGCGGGGGAACCGCCTACGAGCAGTACTTC CAWGTSGGTAYEQYF
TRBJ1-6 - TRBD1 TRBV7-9 TGTGCCAGCCGGGACAGGGTTCAATCACCCCTCCACTTT CASRDRVQSPLHF
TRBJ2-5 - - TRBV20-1 TGCAGTGCTACCCTGGTTCAGGAGACCCAGTACTTC CSATLVQETQYF
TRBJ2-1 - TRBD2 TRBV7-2 TGTGCCAGCAGGGAACTAGCGGGGGCCGCCGCAGCGCAGTTCTTC CASRELAGAAAAQFF
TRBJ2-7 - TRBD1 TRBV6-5 TGTGCCAGCAGTACAGGGGGGTTGGGCTCCTACGAGCAGTACTTC CASSTGGLGSYEQYF
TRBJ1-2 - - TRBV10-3 TGTGCCATCAGTGAGTCTCCTACTTATGGCTACACCTTC CAISESPTYGYTF
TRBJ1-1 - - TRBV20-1 TGCAGTGCTAGAGATCGAAGGAAGGGCATGAACACTGAAGCTTTCTTT CSARDRRKGMNTEAFF
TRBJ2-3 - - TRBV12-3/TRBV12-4 TGTGCCAGCAGCCGACAGGGAGGAGGAGATACGCAGTATTTT CASSRQGGGDTQYF
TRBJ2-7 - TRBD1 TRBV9 TGTGCCAGCAGCCCGCAGGGACAGGGAGGGTACGAGCAGTACTTC CASSPQGQGGYEQYF
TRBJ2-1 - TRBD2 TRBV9 TGTGCCAGCAGCAAATCGGTCGGGGAGGGGAGTGAGCAGTTCTTC CASSKSVGEGSEQFF
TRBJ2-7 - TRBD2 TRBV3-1 TGTGCCAGCAGCCAAACTAGCGGGACCTACGAGCAGTACTTC CASSQTSGTYEQYF
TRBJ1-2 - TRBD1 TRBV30 TGTGCCTGCCTACCACCCGGGACAGGGAACGGCTACACCTTC CACLPPGTGNGYTF
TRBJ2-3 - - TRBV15 TGTGCCACCAGCAGAGGAGGGCGGGCAGATACGCAGTATTTT CATSRGGRADTQYF
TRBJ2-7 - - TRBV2 TGTGCCAGCAGTGAATGGGAGCAGTACTTC CASSEWEQYF
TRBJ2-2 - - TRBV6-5 TGTGCCAGCAGTTATGTCTCAGGCGGCACCGGGGAGCTGTTTTTT CASSYVSGGTGELFF
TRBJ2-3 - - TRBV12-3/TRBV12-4 TGTGCCAGCAGTTGGACCACCACAGATACGCAGTATTTT CASSWTTTDTQYF
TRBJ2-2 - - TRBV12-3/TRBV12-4 TGTGCCAGCAGTTTCGAAGGGAGGATAACCGGGGAGCTGTTTTTT CASSFEGRITGELFF
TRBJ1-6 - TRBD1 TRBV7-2 TGTGCCAGCAGCATCTGGACAGGGGGCAATTCACCCCTCCACTTT CASSIWTGGNSPLHF
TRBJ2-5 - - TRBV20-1 TGCAGTGCTAGAGATCGAAGTGGAGAGACCCAGTACTTC CSARDRSGETQYF
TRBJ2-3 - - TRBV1 TGCACCACCGCGGGACTAGCGGAGACCACAGATACGCAGTATTTT CTTAGLAETTDTQYF
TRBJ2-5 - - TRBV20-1 TGCAGTGCTAGTGTGGCGGGTCAAGAGACCCAGTACTTC CSASVAGQETQYF
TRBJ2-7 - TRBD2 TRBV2 TGTGCCAGCAGGCGGGGGAAAGCTTACGAGCAGTACTTC CASRRGKAYEQYF
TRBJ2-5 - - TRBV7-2 TGTGCCAGCAGCAAACCCCTAGCGACGGAGACCCAGTACTTC CASSKPLATETQYF
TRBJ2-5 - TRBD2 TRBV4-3 TGCGCCAGCAGCCAAGAAGTGGGGGAGGGGGAGACCCAGTACTTC CASSQEVGEGETQYF
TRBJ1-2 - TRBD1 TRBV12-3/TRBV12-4 TGTGCCAGCAGTTTTAAGGGGGCTCACTATGGCTACACCTTC CASSFKGAHYGYTF
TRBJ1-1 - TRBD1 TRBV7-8 TGTGCCAGCACCGACGGGAGGACAGGGGGAGAAAAAGCTTTCTTT CASTDGRTGGEKAFF
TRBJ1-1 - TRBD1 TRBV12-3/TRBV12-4 TGTGCCAGCAGTTTGACAGGGGGAAGGGGTGAAGCTTTCTTT CASSLTGGRGEAFF
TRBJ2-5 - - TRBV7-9 TGTGCCAGCAGCACTCTCGAGACCCAGTACTTC CASSTLETQYF
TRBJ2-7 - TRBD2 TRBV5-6 TGTGCCAGCAGCTATACTATAAGCGGGGTCTCCTACGAGCAGTACTTC CASSYTISGVSYEQYF
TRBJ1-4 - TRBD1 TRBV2 TGTGCCACCGCCCAGGGGGTGGGGGAAAAACTGTTTTTT CATAQGVGEKLFF
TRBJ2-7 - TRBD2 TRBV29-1 TGCAGCGTTGATCGGACTAGCGGGGGGGACGAGCAGTACTTC CSVDRTSGGDEQYF
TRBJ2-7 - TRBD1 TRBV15 TGTGCCACCAGCAAGGACAGGGGCTTTATGCAGTACTTC CATSKDRGFMQYF
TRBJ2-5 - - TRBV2 TGTGCCAGCAGTGAAGGGATTCAGACCCAGTACTTC CASSEGIQTQYF
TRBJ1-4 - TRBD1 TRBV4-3 TGCGCCAGCAGCCGCAGGACAGGGGAAGACAAAAAACTGTTTTTT CASSRRTGEDKKLFF
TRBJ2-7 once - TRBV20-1 TGCAGTGCTTCGAAGTCGGCGGGGGCGTACGAGCAGTACTTC CSASKSAGAYEQYF
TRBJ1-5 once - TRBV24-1 TGTGCCACCAGTGATCTCTGGTTGGGGGGGAAGAGCAATCAGCCCCAGCATTTT CATSDLWLGGKSNQPQHF
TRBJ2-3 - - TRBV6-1 TGTGCCAGCAGACAATCAAGGGGGGCGCGGAGAACAGATACGCAGTATTTT CASRQSRGARRTDTQYF
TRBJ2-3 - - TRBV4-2 TGTGCCAGCAGCCAAAGCTCGTCGGGGGCGGATACGCAGTATTTT CASSQSSSGADTQYF
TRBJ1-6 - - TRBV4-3 TGCGCCAGCAGCCAAGATATTAGCAGTTATAATTCACCCCTCCACTTT CASSQDISSYNSPLHF
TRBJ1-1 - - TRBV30 TGTGCCTGGAGTCTGACAGAGAACACTGAAGCTTTCTTT CAWSLTENTEAFF
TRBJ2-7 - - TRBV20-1 TGCAGTATTACGAAGGGGGGCCGCTACGAGCAGTACTTC CSITKGGRYEQYF
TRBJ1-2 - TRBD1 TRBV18 TGTGCCAGCTCACTAAGACAGGGAGACTATGGCTACACCTTC CASSLRQGDYGYTF
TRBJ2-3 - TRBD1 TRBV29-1 TGCAGCGCAGAGGGACAGCCTGAGGATACGCAGTATTTT CSAEGQPEDTQYF
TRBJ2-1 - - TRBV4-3 TGCGCCAGCAGCCAAGATCGGACCCCCTACAATGAGCAGTTCTTC CASSQDRTPYNEQFF
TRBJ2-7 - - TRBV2 TGTGCCAGCAGTGCTGGAAACGAGCAGTACTTC CASSAGNEQYF
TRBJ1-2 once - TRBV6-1 TGTGCCAGCAGTGCGTACAGGGTTGAGGGCTACACCTTC CASSAYRVEGYTF